This T cell receptor (beta chain) derives from a study of blood T cell repertoires in COVID-19. Looking at the study overall: Italy, Spain and the United States were the sources of the convalescent and acute COVID-19 samples. Sources were T cells, B-cell-depleted T cells, or PBMCs; the material itself was cDNA or gDNA.

As originally analysed: Amplification with reference gene primers provided the estimates of nucleated cell counts. Generated by immunoSEQ multiplex PCR, the TCRdb table keeps only in-frame clones and is missing some. The DNA gave D and trimming, while V, J and clone size come from that table. Of 150,000 to 200,000 clones in the sample, over 80% were seen once. Germline V gene sequence: CDR1 WNHNN, CDR2 SYGVQD (reference sequence). The CDR3 runs 14 residues. The J segment lost 8 bases and the V segment lost 1 base, leaving 6 bases of the junction unmatched. This chain uses TRBV10-1 with TRBJ1-1; TRBD1 matches at 8 bases. The receptor was isolated from a woman aged 25 to 45 who had been exposed to COVID-19. The sequenced material came from PBMCs or T cells enriched from blood (not recorded which). CDR3 DNA sequence: TGCGCCAGCAGTGAGTTGGCAGGGGGCCAAGAAGCTTTCTTT. Amino acid sequence: CASSELAGGQEAFF.